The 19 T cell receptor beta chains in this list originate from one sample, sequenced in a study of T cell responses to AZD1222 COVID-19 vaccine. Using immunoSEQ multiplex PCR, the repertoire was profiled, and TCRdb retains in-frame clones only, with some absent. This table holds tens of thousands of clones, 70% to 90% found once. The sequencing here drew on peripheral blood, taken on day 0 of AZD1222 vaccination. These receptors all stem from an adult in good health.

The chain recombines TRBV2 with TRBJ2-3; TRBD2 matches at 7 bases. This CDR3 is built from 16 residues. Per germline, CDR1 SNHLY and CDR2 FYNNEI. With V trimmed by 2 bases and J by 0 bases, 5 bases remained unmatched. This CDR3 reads CASSEYTSASTDTQYF. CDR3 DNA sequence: TGTGCCAGCAGTGAATATACTAGCGCTAGCACAGATACGCAGTATTTT.

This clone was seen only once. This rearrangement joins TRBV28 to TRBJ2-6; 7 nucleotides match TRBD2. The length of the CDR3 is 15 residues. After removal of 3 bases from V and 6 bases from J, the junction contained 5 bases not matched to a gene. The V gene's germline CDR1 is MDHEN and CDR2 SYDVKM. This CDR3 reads CASSFSAGEANVLTF. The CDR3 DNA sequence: TGTGCCAGCAGTTTTAGTGCGGGAGAGGCCAACGTCCTGACTTTC. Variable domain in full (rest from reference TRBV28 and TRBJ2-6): DVKVTQSSRYLVKRTGEKVFLECVQDMDHENMFWYRQDPGLGLRLIYFSYDVKMKEKGDIPEGYSVSREKKERFSLILESASTNQTSMYLCASSFSAGEANVLTFGAGSRLTVL.

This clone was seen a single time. The CDR3 DNA reads as TGTGCCAGCCGGGGCGGGAGTTGGTTTAACAATGAGCAGTTCTTC. This codes for CASRGGSWFNNEQFF. The chain links TRBV28 to TRBJ2-1; 7 bases line up with TRBD2. With 8 bases clipped from V and 5 bases from J, the junction kept 12 bases outside the gene matches. The CDR3 covers 15 residues. Per germline, CDR1 MDHEN and CDR2 SYDVKM. The full variable domain, rest sourced from reference TRBV28 and TRBJ2-1, is DVKVTQSSRYLVKRTGEKVFLECVQDMDHENMFWYRQDPGLGLRLIYFSYDVKMKEKGDIPEGYSVSREKKERFSLILESASTNQTSMYLCASRGGSWFNNEQFFGPGTRLTVL.

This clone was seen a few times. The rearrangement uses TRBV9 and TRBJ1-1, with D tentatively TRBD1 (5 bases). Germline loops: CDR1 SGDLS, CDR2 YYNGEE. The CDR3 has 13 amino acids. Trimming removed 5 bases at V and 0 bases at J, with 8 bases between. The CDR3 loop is CASSPGLNTEAFF. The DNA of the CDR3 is TGTGCCAGCAGTCCGGGGCTGAACACTGAAGCTTTCTTT.

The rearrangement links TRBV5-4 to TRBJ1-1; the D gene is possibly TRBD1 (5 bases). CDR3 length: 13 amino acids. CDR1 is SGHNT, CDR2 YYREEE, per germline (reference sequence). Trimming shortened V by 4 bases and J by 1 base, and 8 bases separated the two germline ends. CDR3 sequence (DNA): TGTGCCAGCAGCGGGAGGGGGAACACTGAAGCTTTCTTT. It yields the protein CASSGRGNTEAFF.

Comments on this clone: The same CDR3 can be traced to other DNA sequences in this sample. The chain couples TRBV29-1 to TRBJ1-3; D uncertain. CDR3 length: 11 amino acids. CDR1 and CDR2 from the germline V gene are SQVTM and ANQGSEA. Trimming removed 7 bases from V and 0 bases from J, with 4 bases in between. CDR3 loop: CSGGSGNTIYF. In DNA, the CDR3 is TGCAGCGGGGGCTCTGGAAACACCATATATTTT.

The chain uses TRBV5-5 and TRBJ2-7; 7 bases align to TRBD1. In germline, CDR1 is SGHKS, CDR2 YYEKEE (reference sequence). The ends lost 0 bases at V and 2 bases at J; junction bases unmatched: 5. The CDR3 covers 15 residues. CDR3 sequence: CASSLGPTGTYEQYF. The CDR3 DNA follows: TGTGCCAGCAGCTTGGGACCGACAGGGACCTACGAGCAGTACTTC.

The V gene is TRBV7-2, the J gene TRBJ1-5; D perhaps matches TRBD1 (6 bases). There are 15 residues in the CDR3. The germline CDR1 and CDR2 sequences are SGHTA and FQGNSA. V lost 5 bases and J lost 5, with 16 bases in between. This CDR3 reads CASSPVQGLDQPQHF. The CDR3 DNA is TGTGCCAGCAGCCCGGTACAGGGACTTGATCAGCCCCAGCATTTT.

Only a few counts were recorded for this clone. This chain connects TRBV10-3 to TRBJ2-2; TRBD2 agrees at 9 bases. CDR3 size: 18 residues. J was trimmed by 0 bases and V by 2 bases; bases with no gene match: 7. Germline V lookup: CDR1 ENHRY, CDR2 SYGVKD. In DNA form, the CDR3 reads TGTGCCATCAGTGAGCTAGGTAGCGGGGGAACGAACACCGGGGAGCTGTTTTTT. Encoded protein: CAISELGSGGTNTGELFF.

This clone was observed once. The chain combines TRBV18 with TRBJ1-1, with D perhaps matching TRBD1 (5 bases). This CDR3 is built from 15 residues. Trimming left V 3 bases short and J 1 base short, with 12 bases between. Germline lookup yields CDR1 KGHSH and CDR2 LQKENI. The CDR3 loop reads CASSPSGGENTEAFF. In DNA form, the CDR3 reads TGTGCCAGCTCACCCTCGGGGGGGGAGAACACTGAAGCTTTCTTT.

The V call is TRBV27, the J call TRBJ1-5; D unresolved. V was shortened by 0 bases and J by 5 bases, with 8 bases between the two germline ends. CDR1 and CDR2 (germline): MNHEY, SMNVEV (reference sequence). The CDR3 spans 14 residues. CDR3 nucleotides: TGTGCCAGCAGTTTATCTGGCGGAGATCAGCCCCAGCATTTT. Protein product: CASSLSGGDQPQHF.

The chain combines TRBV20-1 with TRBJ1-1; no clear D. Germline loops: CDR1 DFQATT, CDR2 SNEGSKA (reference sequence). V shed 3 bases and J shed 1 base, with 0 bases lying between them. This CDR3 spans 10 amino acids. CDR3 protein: CSARNTEAFF. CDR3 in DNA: TGCAGTGCTAGGAACACTGAAGCTTTCTTT.

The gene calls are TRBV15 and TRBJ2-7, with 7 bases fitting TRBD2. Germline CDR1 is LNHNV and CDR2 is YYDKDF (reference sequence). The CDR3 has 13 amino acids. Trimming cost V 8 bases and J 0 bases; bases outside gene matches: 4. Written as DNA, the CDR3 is TGTGCCACCGGAAGCGGGAACTCCTACGAGCAGTACTTC. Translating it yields CATGSGNSYEQYF.

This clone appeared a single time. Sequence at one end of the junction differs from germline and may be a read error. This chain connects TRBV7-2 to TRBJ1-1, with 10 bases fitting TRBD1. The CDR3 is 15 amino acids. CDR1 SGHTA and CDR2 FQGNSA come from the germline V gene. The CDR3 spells CASRLGDRGGTEAFF. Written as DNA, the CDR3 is TGTGCCAGCAGATTAGGGGACAGGGGAGGAACTGAAGCTTTCTTT.

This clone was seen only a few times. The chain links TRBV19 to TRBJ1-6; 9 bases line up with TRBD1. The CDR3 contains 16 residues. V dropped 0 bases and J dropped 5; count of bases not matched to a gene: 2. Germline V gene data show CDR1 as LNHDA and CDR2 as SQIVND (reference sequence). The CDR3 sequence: CASSIDGTGNNSPLHF. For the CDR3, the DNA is TGTGCCAGTAGTATAGATGGGACAGGGAATAATTCACCCCTCCACTTT.

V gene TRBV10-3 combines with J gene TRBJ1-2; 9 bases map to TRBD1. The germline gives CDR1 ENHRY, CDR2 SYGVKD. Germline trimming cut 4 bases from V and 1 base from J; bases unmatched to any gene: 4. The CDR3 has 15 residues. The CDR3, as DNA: TGTGCCATCAGTGGGGACAGGGATTTTAACTATGGCTACACCTTC. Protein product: CAISGDRDFNYGYTF.

Written as DNA, the CDR3 is TGTGCCAGCAGCTTCTGGACTAGCGGGCCTAGGGTAACGCAGTATTTT. Its protein product is CASSFWTSGPRVTQYF. The chain uses TRBV7-9 and TRBJ2-3; 11 bases are a match to TRBD2. The trim removed 3 bases at V and 9 bases at J, leaving 11 bases unmatched. Germline V gives CDR1 SEHNR, CDR2 FQNEAQ (reference sequence). The CDR3 is made up of 16 amino acids.

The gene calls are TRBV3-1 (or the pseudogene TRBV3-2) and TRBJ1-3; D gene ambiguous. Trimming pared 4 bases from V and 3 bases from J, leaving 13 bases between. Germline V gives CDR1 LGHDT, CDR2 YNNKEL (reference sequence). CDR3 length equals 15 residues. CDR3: CASSREPGLGNTIYF. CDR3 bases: TGTGCCAGCAGCCGAGAACCGGGCCTTGGAAACACCATATATTTT.

CDR3 amino acids: CASSQGDRGNQPQHF. CDR3 DNA sequence: TGCGCCAGCAGCCAGGGGGACAGGGGAAATCAGCCCCAGCATTTT. The chain recombines TRBV4-1 with TRBJ1-5; TRBD1 aligns across 10 bases. Looked up from germline, CDR1 is MGHRA and CDR2 is YSYEKL. CDR3 length: 15 amino acids. Trimming took 3 bases from V and 4 from J; bases not matched to a gene: 3.